This paragraph covers one T cell receptor (beta chain) sequence. The sample is drawn from a study of T cell responses to AZD1222 COVID-19 vaccine. The method was immunoSEQ multiplex PCR; TCRdb's version includes in-frame clones alone and lacks a portion of them. The sample lists about 200,000 clones, around 88% seen once, with about 7.2% in the top ten. Sample: peripheral blood, taken on day 0 of AZD1222 vaccination. This clonotype originated in an adult in good health.

In DNA form, the CDR3 reads TGTGCCAGCAGGCGAACAGGGGGCGGTCAGCCCCAGCATTTT. Its translation is CASRRTGGGQPQHF. The chain links TRBV6-5 to TRBJ1-5, with TRBD1 matching 9 bases. Germline trimming cut 6 bases from V and 6 bases from J; bases unmatched to any gene: 6. From germline, CDR1 is MNHEY and CDR2 SVGAGI. There are 14 residues in the CDR3.